Listed below are T cell receptor beta chains from one sample, sequenced in a study of cytomegalovirus exposure and HLA in healthy donors. Sequencing used immunoSEQ multiplex PCR; TCRdb keeps in-frame clones, though not all of them. This sample has around 91,000 clones, with more than 70% found just once. The specimen sequenced was PBMCs. The receptors shown here come from a male donor in good health and CMV-seropositive. The CDR3 runs from the conserved cysteine through the conserved F or W. Each record gives: V gene, J gene, CDR3 length, clone size, D gene, CDR3 DNA, CDR3 protein. The D gene is left open where the match is weak. Clone size is shown for a subset of rows, as once, few, many or a class of expanded clone.

TRBV10-3	TRBJ2-3	14	NA	NA	TGTGCCATCAGTTTCGGGGGAAACACAGATACGCAGTATTTT	CAISFGGNTDTQYF
TRBV4-2	TRBJ2-7	15	NA	NA	TGTGCCAGCAGCCAAGATGATCAGGAAGAGTACGAGCAGTACTTC	CASSQDDQEEYEQYF
TRBV5-6	TRBJ2-1	18	NA	NA	TGTGCCAGCAGCTGGAGAGTTGGTAGCGGAGGAAACTACAATGAGCAGTTCTTC	CASSWRVGSGGNYNEQFF
TRBV11-2	TRBJ2-7	13	NA	TRBD2	TGTGCCAGCAGCCTAGGCAATGCGGGAGGTTGGTACTTC	CASSLGNAGGWYF
TRBV6-1	TRBJ1-4	15	NA	NA	TGTGCCAGCAGAGGAGGTCCTGCAACTAATGAAAAACTGTTTTTT	CASRGGPATNEKLFF
TRBV28	TRBJ2-2	12	NA	NA	TGTGCGGAAAGGGGGTTCACCGGGGAGCTGTTTTTT	CAERGFTGELFF
TRBV28	TRBJ2-7	13	few	NA	TGTGCCAGCAGTTTCAGGACAGTATACGAGCAGTACTTC	CASSFRTVYEQYF
TRBV5-1	TRBJ1-1	14	NA	NA	TGCGCCAGCAGCTTGGAGGGGCCGGTCAGGGGAGCTTTCTTT	CASSLEGPVRGAFF
TRBV2	TRBJ1-2	14	NA	TRBD1	TGTGCCAGTTCCCCGGACAGGGGTAACTATGGCTACACCTTC	CASSPDRGNYGYTF
TRBV9	TRBJ2-5	17	NA	TRBD2	TGTGCCAGCAGCGTAGGAGCACTAGCGGGGGGCCAAGAGACCCAGTACTTC	CASSVGALAGGQETQYF
TRBV27	TRBJ1-5	15	few	NA	TGTGCCAGCAGTTTATCGGGGGGACCCCGGCAGCCCCAGCATTTT	CASSLSGGPRQPQHF
TRBV19	TRBJ2-2	16	NA	TRBD2	TGTGCCAGTAGCTCAAGACTAGCGGAAACCACCGGGGAGCTGTTTTTT	CASSSRLAETTGELFF
TRBV12-5	TRBJ1-4	14	NA	NA	TGTGCTAGTGGTCCCGGGTTCTCGGGTGAAAAACTGTTTTTT	CASGPGFSGEKLFF